A single sample is the source of the 28 T cell receptor beta chains below, sequenced in a study of T cells after yellow fever vaccination (dated by TCRdb to the late 2010s). The treatment or condition label here, explained by the study, means: live attenuated yellow fever vaccine strain. Libraries came from 5' RACE. The sequencer was an Illumina NovaSeq 6000. Using fastp at Q25 and MiXCR, TCRdb reprocessed the public reads and kept productive beta chains. Each CDR3 protein appears once, grouped with its most common genes and DNA. The sample includes around 320,000 distinct CDR3 sequences, with roughly 10% observed a single time. The ten largest account for 3% to 4% of the sample. The material sequenced was CD4+ T cells sorted from PBMCs, taken 45 days after the yellow fever booster vaccination. Receptors originate from a man younger than 30 who received the YFV17D yellow fever vaccine.

This chain uses TRBV7-2 with TRBJ1-2; TRBD1 matches 7 bases. The CDR3 contains 14 residues. The V segment lost 4 bases and the J segment 2 bases; nucleotides outside the gene matches: 4. Germline V CDR1 and CDR2: SGHTA, FQGNSA. CDR3 coding DNA: TGTGCCAGCAGCTCAGGGACAGTGAACTATGGCTACACCTTC. This translates into CASSSGTVNYGYTF.

V usage is TRBV7-9 and J usage is TRBJ1-5; no reliable D call. Trimming removed 1 base at V and 7 bases at J, with 8 bases between. This CDR3 has 13 amino acids. Looked up from germline, CDR1 is SEHNR and CDR2 is FQNEAQ (reference sequence). The CDR3 loop reads CASSLDMGQPQHF. The CDR3 nucleotides read TGTGCCAGCAGCTTAGATATGGGGCAGCCCCAGCATTTT. The full variable domain, its missing parts supplied by reference TRBV7-9 and TRBJ1-5, is DTGVSQNPRHKITKRGQNVTFRCDPISEHNRLYWYRQTLGQGPEFLTYFQNEAQLEKSRLLSDRFSAERPKGSFSTLEIQRTEQGDSAMYLCASSLDMGQPQHFGDGTRLSIL.

This clonotype was seen only a few times. V and J are TRBV20-1 and TRBJ1-5; 7 bases agree with TRBD1. Trimming removed 3 bases from V and 7 bases from J; junction bases left unmatched: 9. There are 14 residues in the CDR3. The germline CDR1 and CDR2 sequences are DFQATT and SNEGSKA (reference sequence). The CDR3 spells CSASTTGAGQPQHF. In DNA, the CDR3 is TGCAGTGCTAGCACTACAGGGGCTGGACAGCCCCAGCATTTT.

This clonotype was seen more than once but under ten times. The chain has TRBV28 and TRBJ2-3, with 9 bases aligning to TRBD2. J was trimmed by 4 bases and V by 6 bases; bases with no gene match: 8. CDR3 size: 15 residues. CDR1 MDHEN and CDR2 SYDVKM come from the germline V gene. CDR3 amino acids: CASRAGGRLADTQYF. The CDR3 DNA reads TGTGCCAGCAGGGCGGGGGGGCGTTTGGCAGATACGCAGTATTTT.

This chain connects TRBV7-2 to TRBJ2-5; D ambiguous. The CDR3 covers 14 residues. CDR1 and CDR2 from the germline V gene are SGHTA and FQGNSA. The V and J ends lost 1 base and 4 bases respectively, with 10 bases between them. The CDR3: CASSLVGVGETQYF. The CDR3 bases are TGTGCCAGCAGCTTAGTTGGGGTGGGAGAGACCCAGTACTTC.

This rearrangement joins TRBV6-6 to TRBJ2-2; a weak D match, TRBD2 (5 bases). The CDR3 is 14 amino acids. With 8 bases removed from V and 3 bases from J, the gap between germline ends came to 13 bases. Germline V gene lookup returns CDR1 MNHNY and CDR2 SVGAGI (reference sequence). In nucleotides, the CDR3 is TGTGCCAGCGTTCTGGGAGAGGACACCGGGGAGCTGTTTTTT. This sequence encodes CASVLGEDTGELFF.

This clonotype was observed many times. The chain combines TRBV7-2 with TRBJ2-3; D gene uncertain. Trimming removed 5 bases at V and 2 bases at J, with 11 bases between. The CDR3 extends over 14 amino acids. Germline V CDR1 and CDR2: SGHTA, FQGNSA. This CDR3 is CASSRGSITDTQYF. The CDR3 DNA is TGTGCCAGCAGCCGTGGGTCTATCACAGATACGCAGTATTTT.

This clonotype was observed a handful of times. This sequence joins TRBV7-2 and TRBJ2-5; no clear D. Trimming removed 2 bases at V and 3 bases at J, with 13 bases between. CDR3 length: 15 residues. Germline CDR1 and CDR2: SGHTA and FQGNSA. CDR3 loop: CASSLKTRWEETQYF. In DNA, the CDR3 is TGTGCCAGCAGCTTAAAGACCAGGTGGGAAGAGACCCAGTACTTC.

In its sample, this clonotype was seen a few times. The chain employs TRBV6-6 and TRBJ1-1; no definite D call. The CDR3 is made up of 13 amino acids. Per germline, CDR1 MNHNY and CDR2 SVGAGI (reference sequence). Trimming pared 8 bases from V and 1 base from J, leaving 11 bases between. CDR3 bases: TGTGCCAGCCCCGACGGAGAGAACACTGAAGCTTTCTTT. The encoded protein is CASPDGENTEAFF.

This clonotype came up a few times. V gene TRBV20-1 combines with J gene TRBJ2-7; D is possibly TRBD2 (6 bases). Trimming took 6 bases from V and 3 from J, leaving 12 bases between them. Germline CDR1 and CDR2: DFQATT and SNEGSKA (reference sequence). CDR3 length: 12 residues. The CDR3 sequence is CSAPVGGYEQYF. The CDR3 DNA reads TGCAGTGCCCCCGTGGGGGGCTACGAGCAGTACTTC.

Only a few counts were recorded for this clonotype. A read error may produce the germline difference seen at one junction end. The chain links TRBV7-9 to TRBJ2-2; no firm D call. CDR1 and CDR2 (germline): SEHNR, FQNEAQ (reference sequence). This CDR3 is 11 amino acids long. The CDR3: CASSLVLGTKF. Written as DNA, the CDR3 is TGTGCCAGCAGCTTAGTTTTAGGCACAAAATTT.

The sample holds a few counts of this clonotype. The V and J genes are TRBV19 and TRBJ2-2; 8 positions match TRBD2. J was trimmed by 6 bases and V by 4 bases; bases with no gene match: 13. This CDR3 has 17 residues. Germline V gene lookup returns CDR1 LNHDA and CDR2 SQIVND (reference sequence). CDR3 region: CASSTPRLAGESGELFF. The DNA of the CDR3 is TGTGCCAGTAGTACGCCTCGCCTAGCGGGCGAGTCCGGGGAGCTGTTTTTT.

This clonotype has a handful of counts. This chain links TRBV28 with TRBJ2-1, with a possible D match to TRBD1 (6 bases). This CDR3 spans 15 amino acids. Trimming removed 3 bases at V and 4 bases at J, with 13 bases between. Germline V CDR1 and CDR2: MDHEN, SYDVKM. Here the CDR3 DNA reads TGTGCCAGCAGTTTGGGGACACGGGCTTACAATGAGCAGTTCTTC. This translates into CASSLGTRAYNEQFF.

The chain combines TRBV20-1 with TRBJ1-1, with 9 positions matching TRBD1. The CDR3 has 18 residues. V shed 6 bases and J 2 bases; nucleotides not matched to a gene: 19. Looked up from germline, CDR1 is DFQATT and CDR2 is SNEGSKA (reference sequence). The CDR3 DNA reads as TGCAGTGCCTCAAACGTCCCGGGACAGGGATTGGGAAACACTGAAGCTTTCTTT. Protein product: CSASNVPGQGLGNTEAFF.

This clonotype was observed at least ten times. The chain uses TRBV7-6 and TRBJ2-1; D call uncertain. The germline V gene encodes CDR1 SGHVS and CDR2 FNYEAQ. The CDR3 contains 15 residues. The V and J ends lost 1 base and 1 base respectively, with 8 bases between them. As DNA, the CDR3 is TGTGCCAGCAGCTTAGTTGCGGAGTCCTACAATGAGCAGTTCTTC. Its translation: CASSLVAESYNEQFF.

This chain connects TRBV7-9 to TRBJ2-3; 8 bases agree with TRBD1. The CDR3 loop spans 15 amino acids. J gave up 0 bases and V 6 bases, and 5 bases lay outside the gene matches. Germline V gene data show CDR1 as SEHNR and CDR2 as FQNEAQ (reference sequence). The CDR3 DNA is TGTGCCAGCAGACCGGACAGGGCTAGCACAGATACGCAGTATTTT. Its translation: CASRPDRASTDTQYF.

This clonotype appeared many times. The chain has TRBV24-1 and TRBJ1-2; D is uncertain. V was pared by 6 bases and J by 8 bases, with 18 bases between. The CDR3 extends over 14 amino acids. CDR1 KGHDR and CDR2 SFDVKD come from the germline V gene. CDR3 DNA sequence: TGTGCCACCAGTCCCCCAATTCATCTGAGAGGCTACACCTTC. It translates to CATSPPIHLRGYTF.

The rearrangement uses TRBV10-3 and TRBJ1-5; D is possibly TRBD1 (6 bases). The CDR3 length is 13 residues. Trimming shortened V by 6 bases and J by 3 bases, and 9 bases separated the two germline ends. In germline, CDR1 is ENHRY, CDR2 SYGVKD. As DNA, the CDR3 is TGTGCCATCAGCCGGGACAACAATCAGCCCCAGCATTTT. Translating it yields CAISRDNNQPQHF.

This clonotype appeared a few times. This chain uses TRBV15 with TRBJ2-4; D assignment may be TRBD1 or TRBD2 (6 bases each). The CDR3 sequence is 16 residues long. V was trimmed by 1 base and J by 8 bases, leaving 18 bases between them. Germline assignment: CDR1 LNHNV and CDR2 YYDKDF (reference sequence). Here the CDR3 reads CATSRGNGGALDIQYF. The CDR3 DNA follows: TGTGCCACCAGCAGAGGGAACGGGGGCGCTTTGGACATTCAGTACTTC.

This clonotype was counted a few times. The chain employs TRBV3-1 and TRBJ1-1, with 7 bases aligning to TRBD1. The ends lost 2 bases at V and 0 bases at J; junction bases unmatched: 9. The CDR3 has 17 residues. CDR1 is LGHDT, CDR2 YNNKEL, per germline (reference sequence). CDR3 region: CASSQITGVTMNTEAFF. DNA of the CDR3: TGTGCCAGCAGCCAAATCACAGGGGTCACTATGAACACTGAAGCTTTCTTT.

This CDR3 reads CSAFRRPGQGGNEQFF. CDR3 in DNA: TGCAGTGCTTTCAGGCGACCGGGACAGGGGGGCAATGAGCAGTTCTTC. This rearrangement joins TRBV20-1 to TRBJ2-1, with 11 bases identical to TRBD1. V dropped 5 bases and J dropped 6; count of bases not matched to a gene: 12. The length of the CDR3 is 16 residues. Germline V lookup: CDR1 DFQATT, CDR2 SNEGSKA (reference sequence).

This chain connects TRBV3-1 to TRBJ1-6, with D unresolved. The CDR3 covers 14 residues. Trimming cost V 1 base and J 7 bases, with 8 bases left between them. CDR1 and CDR2 from the germline V gene are LGHDT and YNNKEL (reference sequence). CDR3 DNA: TGTGCCAGCAGCCAAGGGGTGGGCAATTCACCCCTCCACTTT. Its protein product is CASSQGVGNSPLHF. Based on the CDR3 plus reference TRBV3-1 and TRBJ1-6, the full variable domain is DTAVSQTPKYLVTQMGNDKSIKCEQNLGHDTMYWYKQDSKKFLKIMFSYNNKELIINETVPNRFSPKSPDKAHLNLHINSLELGDSAVYFCASSQGVGNSPLHFGNGTRLTVT.

This clonotype was detected many times. The chain employs TRBV7-2 and TRBJ1-1; a possible D gene is TRBD1 (5 bases). V was cut by 4 bases and J by 11 bases, with 20 bases left in between. The CDR3 length is 14 residues. Germline lookup yields CDR1 SGHTA and CDR2 FQGNSA. CDR3 amino acids: CASSWGGSGRHAFF. Here the CDR3 DNA reads TGTGCCAGCAGCTGGGGGGGGTCAGGGAGGCACGCTTTCTTT.

The CDR3 coding sequence is TGCGCCAGCAGCCCCGGGCCCTTCCCTTCCGAGCAGTACTTC. Translation: CASSPGPFPSEQYF. The gene calls are TRBV5-1 and TRBJ2-7; no reliable D call. The CDR3 extends over 14 amino acids. Germline CDR1 reads SGHRS; CDR2 reads YFSETQ. Trimming left V 4 bases short and J 6 bases short, with 17 bases between.

This clonotype has only a few counts. The chain couples TRBV12-3 or TRBV12-4 to TRBJ1-6; D is uncertain. This CDR3 contains 11 residues. The V end was cut by 5 bases, the J end by 7 bases, with 3 bases between. CDR3 in amino acids: CASSRNSPLHF. The CDR3 coding sequence is TGTGCCAGCAGTAGGAATTCACCCCTCCACTTT.

V gene TRBV7-2 combines with J gene TRBJ1-6; D unresolved. Per the germline V gene, CDR1 is SGHTA and CDR2 is FQGNSA. The V gene lost 1 base and the J gene lost 7 bases, with 11 bases spanning the gap. The CDR3 length is 15 residues. The CDR3 protein is CASSLGGGGNSPLHF. CDR3 in DNA: TGTGCCAGCAGCTTAGGAGGAGGCGGCAATTCACCCCTCCACTTT. Variable domain in full (rest from reference TRBV7-2 and TRBJ1-6): GAGVSQSPSNKVTEKGKDVELRCDPISGHTALYWYRQSLGQGLEFLIYFQGNSAPDKSGLPSDRFSAERTGGSVSTLTIQRTQQEDSAVYLCASSLGGGGNSPLHFGNGTRLTVT.

V and J are TRBV27 and TRBJ2-3; weak D call: TRBD2 (7 bases). CDR1 is MNHEY, CDR2 SMNVEV, per germline (reference sequence). V gave up 2 bases and J gave up 0 bases, with 18 bases separating them. This CDR3 comprises 18 residues. As DNA, the CDR3 is TGTGCCAGCAGTTTACGGGGAGGGACACTAGCGAGCACAGATACGCAGTATTTT. As protein: CASSLRGGTLASTDTQYF.

There are many counts of this clonotype. The chain joins TRBV12-3 or TRBV12-4 to TRBJ2-1; D possibly uses TRBD1 or TRBD2 (5 bases each). The V and J ends lost 3 bases and 4 bases respectively, with 13 bases between them. This CDR3 is 15 amino acids long. The CDR3 spells CASSLVQRGYNEQFF. CDR3 in DNA: TGTGCCAGCAGTTTGGTACAGAGGGGATACAATGAGCAGTTCTTC.